This TCR beta chain appears in the sequencing data of a study of Graves' ophthalmopathy and Graves' hyperthyroidism. Study results and limitations: Sensitivity reached roughly 70% and specificity approximately 78% when the model predicted ophthalmopathy progression. Blood also carried most expanded thyroid clonotypes exceeding 0.001 frequency.

CDR1 and CDR2 from the germline V gene are SGHAT and FQNNGV. This CDR3 has 13 residues. The V end was cut by 5 bases, the J end by 9 bases, with 16 bases between. From RNA, the CDR3 regions of TCR beta chains were amplified and sequenced. The first-round RT-PCR employed HTBI primers together with the Qiagen OneStep RT-PCR kit. A multiplex PCR was then performed as the second round. TCRdb re-called the multiplex PCR reads through MiXCR, storing one row per CDR3 protein. The data hold 600,000 to 950,000 distinct CDR3 sequences, with 40% observed a single time. There are many counts of this clonotype. What it binds is unknown. Orbital computed tomography, together with clinical symptoms, serum thyroxine, TRAb and thyroid ultrasound, was used for diagnosis.

This clonotype originated in an adult man with Graves' ophthalmopathy. The chain couples TRBV11-2 to TRBJ2-5; D gene unclear. Sequenced: peripheral blood. CDR3 sequence reads: CASSERTGGAQYF. The DNA for the CDR3 is TGTGCCAGCAGCGAAAGGACCGGCGGTGCCCAGTACTTC.